This is a list of T cell receptor beta chains from one sample in a study of T-cell reconstitution after alpha-beta-depleted transplantation in children. TCRdb itself ran the PCR reads through MiXCR, one entry per CDR3 protein. In the table there are about 980,000 distinct CDR3 sequences, around 30% of which are singletons. The source was PBMCs, mostly from graft donor cells, collected 360 days after TCRalphabeta/CD19-depleted stem cell transplant. The receptors stem from a boy younger than two who had a stem cell transplant for SCID, so the T cells may come from the graft donor. Each CDR3 is given with its conserved first and last residue. Each record gives: clone size, J gene, D gene, V gene, CDR3 protein, CDR3 DNA. The D gene is left open where the match is weak. Size tells how often a clone was seen (once, few, many) or the class of an expanded clone, and some rows leave it out.

abundance: -
j_gene: TRBJ2-3
d_gene: TRBD1
v_gene: TRBV5-5
CDR3aa: CASSWGVGGQGVTDTQYF
CDR3nt: TGTGCCAGCAGCTGGGGTGTTGGAGGACAGGGGGTAACAGATACGCAGTATTTT

abundance: few
j_gene: TRBJ2-1
d_gene: TRBD1
v_gene: TRBV9
CDR3aa: CASSVTGTGGFNEQFF
CDR3nt: TGTGCCAGCAGCGTGACCGGGACAGGGGGCTTCAATGAGCAGTTCTTC

abundance: few
j_gene: TRBJ1-6
d_gene: -
v_gene: TRBV7-3
CDR3aa: CASSPEWSAPHYNSPLHF
CDR3nt: TGTGCCAGCAGCCCCGAGTGGTCCGCCCCTCACTATAATTCACCCCTCCACTTT

abundance: few
j_gene: TRBJ1-2
d_gene: TRBD1
v_gene: TRBV15
CDR3aa: CATSRGDSSNYGYTF
CDR3nt: TGTGCCACCAGCAGAGGGGACAGTTCTAACTATGGCTACACCTTC

abundance: -
j_gene: TRBJ2-7
d_gene: -
v_gene: TRBV7-2
CDR3aa: CASSPGGYGEVLYEQYF
CDR3nt: TGTGCCAGCAGCCCAGGCGGTTACGGGGAGGTTCTCTACGAGCAGTACTTC

abundance: -
j_gene: TRBJ1-1
d_gene: -
v_gene: TRBV20-1
CDR3aa: CSVGLANTEAFF
CDR3nt: TGCAGTGTTGGATTGGCGAACACTGAAGCTTTCTTT

abundance: -
j_gene: TRBJ2-5
d_gene: TRBD2
v_gene: TRBV6-5
CDR3aa: CASSYSRLALGGTQYF
CDR3nt: TGTGCCAGCAGTTACTCCCGACTAGCACTCGGGGGGACCCAGTACTTC

abundance: -
j_gene: TRBJ1-5
d_gene: TRBD1
v_gene: TRBV12-3/TRBV12-4
CDR3aa: CASSSRQGVHQPQHF
CDR3nt: TGTGCCAGCAGCAGCAGACAGGGCGTGCATCAGCCCCAGCATTTT

abundance: -
j_gene: TRBJ1-1
d_gene: TRBD1
v_gene: TRBV5-1
CDR3aa: CASSLAGGFGAEAFF
CDR3nt: TGCGCCAGCAGCTTAGCAGGGGGGTTCGGGGCTGAAGCTTTCTTT

abundance: -
j_gene: TRBJ2-3
d_gene: -
v_gene: TRBV20-1
CDR3aa: CSASARTSTDTQYF
CDR3nt: TGCAGTGCTAGTGCCAGGACCAGCACAGATACGCAGTATTTT

abundance: few
j_gene: TRBJ2-7
d_gene: -
v_gene: TRBV20-1
CDR3aa: CSARSGRQAAYEQYF
CDR3nt: TGCAGTGCTCGCTCGGGAAGACAGGCAGCCTACGAGCAGTACTTC

abundance: -
j_gene: TRBJ2-1
d_gene: -
v_gene: TRBV20-1
CDR3aa: CSARVAGLFNEQFF
CDR3nt: TGCAGTGCTAGAGTGGCGGGGCTATTCAATGAGCAGTTCTTC

abundance: -
j_gene: TRBJ2-1
d_gene: -
v_gene: TRBV7-2
CDR3aa: CASTSWRNEQFF
CDR3nt: TGTGCCAGCACCAGCTGGCGGAATGAGCAGTTCTTC

abundance: few
j_gene: TRBJ2-1
d_gene: -
v_gene: TRBV12-3/TRBV12-4
CDR3aa: CASSIRPLYNEQFF
CDR3nt: TGTGCCAGCAGTATAAGGCCCCTATACAATGAGCAGTTCTTC

abundance: -
j_gene: TRBJ1-1
d_gene: TRBD1
v_gene: TRBV28
CDR3aa: CASSSSGTGVYLRAFF
CDR3nt: TGTGCCAGCAGTTCCTCCGGGACAGGGGTTTATCTGAGGGCTTTCTTT

abundance: -
j_gene: TRBJ2-6
d_gene: -
v_gene: TRBV6-1
CDR3aa: CASRNRAGANVLTF
CDR3nt: TGTGCCAGCAGAAATAGGGCTGGGGCCAACGTCCTGACTTTC

abundance: few
j_gene: TRBJ2-3
d_gene: TRBD1
v_gene: TRBV27
CDR3aa: CASRGQGAIDTQYF
CDR3nt: TGTGCCAGCAGGGGACAGGGGGCAATAGATACGCAGTATTTT

abundance: -
j_gene: TRBJ2-2
d_gene: -
v_gene: TRBV6-1
CDR3aa: CASALEGQINTGELFF
CDR3nt: TGTGCCAGCGCCCTAGAGGGCCAGATCAACACCGGGGAGCTGTTTTTT

abundance: -
j_gene: TRBJ2-1
d_gene: TRBD2
v_gene: TRBV4-3
CDR3aa: CASSRGLAGADNEQFF
CDR3nt: TGCGCCAGCAGCCGGGGACTAGCGGGGGCCGACAATGAGCAGTTCTTC

abundance: few
j_gene: TRBJ2-7
d_gene: -
v_gene: TRBV21-1
CDR3aa: CASSKATIAYEQYF
CDR3nt: TGTGCCAGCAGCAAAGCGACCATAGCGTACGAGCAGTACTTC

abundance: -
j_gene: TRBJ2-5
d_gene: TRBD2
v_gene: TRBV29-1
CDR3aa: CSVLAGGKETQYF
CDR3nt: TGCAGCGTTCTAGCGGGGGGAAAAGAGACCCAGTACTTC

abundance: -
j_gene: TRBJ2-7
d_gene: -
v_gene: TRBV5-1
CDR3aa: CASSPTLNFFSSYEQYF
CDR3nt: TGCGCCAGCAGCCCGACACTCAACTTTTTCAGCTCCTACGAGCAGTACTTC

abundance: few
j_gene: TRBJ2-3
d_gene: TRBD2
v_gene: TRBV10-3
CDR3aa: CAIGGTSGSTDTQYF
CDR3nt: TGTGCCATCGGGGGCACTAGCGGGAGCACAGATACGCAGTATTTT

abundance: -
j_gene: TRBJ2-3
d_gene: -
v_gene: TRBV24-1
CDR3aa: CATSDGATALGDTQYF
CDR3nt: TGTGCCACCAGTGATGGCGCGACAGCCCTTGGGGATACGCAGTATTTT

abundance: once
j_gene: TRBJ1-2
d_gene: -
v_gene: TRBV4-1
CDR3aa: CASSQDIGRSYYGYTF
CDR3nt: TGCGCCAGCAGCCAAGATATAGGACGGTCCTACTATGGCTACACCTTC

abundance: -
j_gene: TRBJ2-7
d_gene: TRBD1
v_gene: TRBV4-1
CDR3aa: CASSQDGTGRSYEQYF
CDR3nt: TGCGCCAGCAGCCAAGATGGGACAGGGCGATCCTACGAGCAGTACTTC

abundance: few
j_gene: TRBJ2-7
d_gene: -
v_gene: TRBV20-1
CDR3aa: CSASWTLSTSGQYF
CDR3nt: TGCAGTGCTAGTTGGACCCTATCTACGAGTGGGCAGTACTTC

abundance: -
j_gene: TRBJ2-3
d_gene: TRBD1
v_gene: TRBV5-1
CDR3aa: CASNDRGPTDTQYF
CDR3nt: TGCGCCAGCAACGACAGGGGGCCCACAGATACGCAGTATTTT

abundance: -
j_gene: TRBJ2-1
d_gene: TRBD1
v_gene: TRBV24-1
CDR3aa: CATSEPDRVAEQFF
CDR3nt: TGTGCCACCAGTGAGCCCGACAGGGTGGCTGAGCAGTTCTTC

abundance: many
j_gene: TRBJ2-3
d_gene: -
v_gene: TRBV5-1
CDR3aa: CASSLQGPDTQYF
CDR3nt: TGCGCCAGCAGCTTGCAGGGTCCAGATACGCAGTATTTT

abundance: -
j_gene: TRBJ2-2
d_gene: TRBD2
v_gene: TRBV5-1
CDR3aa: CASSSKRGENTGELFF
CDR3nt: TGCGCCAGCAGCTCCAAGCGGGGGGAGAACACCGGGGAGCTGTTTTTT